This T cell receptor (beta chain) was sequenced for a study of blood T cells in healthy people across ages. This clonotype was detected once. The CDR3 loop spans 14 amino acids. The germline CDR1 and CDR2 sequences are DFQATT and SNEGSKA (reference sequence). Trimming at V came to 1 base and at J to 7 bases, leaving 6 bases not matched to a gene. Primed by a sample-barcoded 5' primer and a J-beta primer mix, a second PCR proceeded for 7 to 11 cycles. Via MiXCR, TCRdb re-called the 5' RACE reads, giving one row per CDR3 protein. Of 1.5 million to 2 million distinct CDR3 sequences listed, roughly 27% are singletons.

The V and J genes are TRBV20-1 and TRBJ1-5; 8 bases are shared with TRBD1. The sample comprised blood. This sequence was found in a woman under 40 in good health. The CDR3 region is CSARGQGKGQPQHF. For the CDR3, the DNA is TGCAGTGCTAGAGGACAGGGGAAAGGACAGCCCCAGCATTTT.